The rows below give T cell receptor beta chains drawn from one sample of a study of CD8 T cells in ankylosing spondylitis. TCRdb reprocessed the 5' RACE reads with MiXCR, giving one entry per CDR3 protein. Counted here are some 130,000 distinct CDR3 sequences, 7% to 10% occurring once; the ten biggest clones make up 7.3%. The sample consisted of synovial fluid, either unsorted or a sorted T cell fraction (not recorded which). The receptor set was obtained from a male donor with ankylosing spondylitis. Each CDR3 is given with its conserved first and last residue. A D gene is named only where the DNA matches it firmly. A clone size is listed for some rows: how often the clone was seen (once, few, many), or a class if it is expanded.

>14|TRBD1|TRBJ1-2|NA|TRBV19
CASSLTGDGYGYTF
TGTGCCAGTAGTCTTACAGGGGATGGGTATGGCTACACCTTC
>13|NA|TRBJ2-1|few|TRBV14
CASSDVMYNEQFF
TGTGCCAGCAGCGACGTTATGTACAATGAGCAGTTCTTC
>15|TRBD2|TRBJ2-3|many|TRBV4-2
CASGDFRGGTDTQYF
TGTGCCAGCGGCGACTTTCGGGGGGGCACAGATACGCAGTATTTT
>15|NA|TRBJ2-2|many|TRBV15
CATSMTTRYTGELFF
TGTGCCACCAGCATGACGACACGTTACACCGGGGAGCTGTTTTTT
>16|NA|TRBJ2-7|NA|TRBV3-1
CASSQGRRWGCCEQYF
TGTGCCAGCAGCCAAGGAAGGAGGTGGGGTTGTTGTGAGCAGTACTTC
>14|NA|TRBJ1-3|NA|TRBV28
CASSRRSSGNTIYF
TGTGCCAGCAGTCGCAGGAGCTCTGGAAACACCATATATTTT
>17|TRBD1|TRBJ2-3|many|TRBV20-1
CSARPPKGQGYTDTQYF
TGCAGTGCTAGACCCCCAAAGGGACAGGGGTACACAGATACGCAGTATTTT
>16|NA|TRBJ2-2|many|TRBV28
CASSFRPYPNTGELFF
TGTGCCAGCAGTTTTCGACCATACCCGAACACCGGGGAGCTGTTTTTT
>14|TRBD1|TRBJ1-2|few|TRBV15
CATSWGQLNYGYTF
TGTGCCACCAGCTGGGGACAGCTGAACTATGGCTACACCTTC
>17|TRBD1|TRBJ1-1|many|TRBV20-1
CSALPIHRGKLNTEAFF
TGCAGTGCTCTCCCTATCCACAGGGGAAAGTTGAACACTGAAGCTTTCTTT
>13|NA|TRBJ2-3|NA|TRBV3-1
CASSQVGWDTQYF
TGTGCCAGCAGCCAAGTGGGGTGGGATACGCAGTATTTT
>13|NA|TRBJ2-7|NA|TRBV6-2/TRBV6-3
CASTPLGGNEQYF
TGTGCCAGCACCCCCCTGGGGGGAAACGAGCAGTACTTC
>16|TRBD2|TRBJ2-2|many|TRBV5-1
CASSPLGGGYTGELFF
TGCGCCAGCAGCCCCCTTGGCGGGGGGTACACCGGGGAGCTGTTTTTT
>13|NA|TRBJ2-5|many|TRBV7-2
CASSYPPGETQYF
TGTGCCAGCAGCTATCCCCCGGGGGAGACCCAGTACTTC
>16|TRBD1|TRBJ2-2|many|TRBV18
CASSPNGQGFPGELFF
TGTGCCAGCTCACCCAACGGACAGGGCTTCCCCGGGGAGCTGTTTTTT
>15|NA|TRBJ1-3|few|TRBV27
CATSSTGVSGNTIYF
TGTGCCACCTCTTCCACGGGTGTCTCTGGAAACACCATATATTTT
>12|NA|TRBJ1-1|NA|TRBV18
CASQILTTEAFF
TGTGCCAGCCAAATACTGACGACTGAAGCTTTCTTT
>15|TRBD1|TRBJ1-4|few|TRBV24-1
CATSDSGTENEKLFF
TGTGCCACCAGTGACTCCGGGACAGAGAATGAAAAACTGTTTTTT
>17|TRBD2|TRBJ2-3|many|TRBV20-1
CSARDRQWSGGADTQYF
TGCAGTGCTAGAGACCGCCAGTGGAGCGGGGGGGCCGATACGCAGTATTTT
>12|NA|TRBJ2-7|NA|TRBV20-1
CSEKGRGQEQYF
TGCAGTGAAAAGGGACGGGGACAAGAGCAGTACTTC
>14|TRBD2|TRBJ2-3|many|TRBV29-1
CSVILGLAGDTQYF
TGCAGCGTCATCCTCGGACTAGCGGGAGATACGCAGTATTTT
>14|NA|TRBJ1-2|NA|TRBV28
CASTTPGGARGYTF
TGTGCCAGCACCACGCCGGGGGGCGCGCGGGGCTACACCTTC
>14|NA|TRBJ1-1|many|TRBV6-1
CASSADRISSEAFF
TGTGCCAGCAGTGCTGACAGAATTTCGTCTGAAGCTTTCTTT
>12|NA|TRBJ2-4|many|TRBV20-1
CSAGARADIQYF
TGCAGTGCTGGGGCCCGGGCGGACATTCAGTACTTC
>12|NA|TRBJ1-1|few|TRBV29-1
CSVESMNTEAFF
TGCAGCGTTGAAAGTATGAACACTGAAGCTTTCTTT
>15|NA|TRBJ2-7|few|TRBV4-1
CASSPMARGTNEQYF
TGCGCCAGCAGCCCGATGGCAAGGGGAACGAACGAGCAGTACTTC
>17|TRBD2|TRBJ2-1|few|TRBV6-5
CASSYSPGALANSEQFF
TGTGCCAGCAGTTACTCCCCTGGGGCACTAGCGAACTCTGAGCAGTTCTTC
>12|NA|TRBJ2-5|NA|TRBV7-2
CVRCQAQGPLYF
TGTGTGCGCTGCCAGGCCCAGGGACCCCTTTACTTC
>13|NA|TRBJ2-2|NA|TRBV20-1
CSAYHTNTGELFF
TGCAGTGCTTACCACACGAACACCGGGGAGCTGTTTTTT
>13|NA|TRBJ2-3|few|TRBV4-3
CASSQVDRDTQYF
TGCGCCAGCAGCCAAGTGGACAGAGATACGCAGTATTTT
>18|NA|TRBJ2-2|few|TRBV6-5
CASSYDRPGQGIAGELFF
TGTGCCAGCAGTTACGACCGGCCGGGGCAGGGGATCGCCGGGGAGCTGTTTTTT
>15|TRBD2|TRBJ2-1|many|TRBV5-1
CASSSSGDTYNEQFF
TGCGCCAGCAGCTCCAGCGGGGATACCTACAATGAGCAGTTCTTC
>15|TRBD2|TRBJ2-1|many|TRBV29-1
CSVVPLAGGDNEQFF
TGCAGCGTTGTCCCTCTAGCGGGGGGAGACAATGAGCAGTTCTTC
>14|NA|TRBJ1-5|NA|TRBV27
CASSLRALNQPQHF
TGTGCCAGCAGTTTAAGGGCTTTAAATCAGCCCCAGCATTTT
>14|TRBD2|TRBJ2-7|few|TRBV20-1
CSSHSGLATYEQYF
TGCAGTTCCCACTCCGGACTAGCGACCTACGAGCAGTACTTC
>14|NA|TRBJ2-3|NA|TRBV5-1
CASSLLPGTDTQYF
TGCGCCAGCAGCTTGTTGCCAGGGACAGATACGCAGTATTTT
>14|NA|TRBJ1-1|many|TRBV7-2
CASSFSGIHTEAFF
TGTGCCAGCAGCTTCAGTGGTATACACACTGAAGCTTTCTTT
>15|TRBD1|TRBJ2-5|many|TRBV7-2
CASSRDRVVAETQYF
TGTGCCAGCAGTAGGGACAGGGTGGTGGCAGAGACCCAGTACTTC
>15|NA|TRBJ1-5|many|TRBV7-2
CASSLSQLSNQPQHF
TGTGCCAGCAGCTTATCCCAGCTAAGCAATCAGCCCCAGCATTTT
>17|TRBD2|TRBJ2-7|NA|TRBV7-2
CASSFKTGLAVSYEQYF
TGTGCCAGCAGCTTCAAAACGGGACTAGCGGTCTCCTACGAGCAGTACTTC
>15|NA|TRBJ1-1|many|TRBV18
CASSPRVGTDTEAFF
TGTGCCAGCTCACCACGCGTGGGTACGGACACTGAAGCTTTCTTT
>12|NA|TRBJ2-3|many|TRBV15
CATSRVLDTQYF
TGTGCCACCAGCAGAGTTTTGGATACGCAGTATTTT
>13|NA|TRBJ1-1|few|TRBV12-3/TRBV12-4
CASTSQINTEAFF
TGTGCCAGCACCTCACAGATAAACACTGAAGCTTTCTTT
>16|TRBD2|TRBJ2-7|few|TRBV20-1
CSASLIKAGDLYEQYF
TGCAGTGCTAGTCTAATTAAAGCGGGGGACCTCTACGAGCAGTACTTC
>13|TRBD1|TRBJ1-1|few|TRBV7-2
CASSYRGSTEAFF
TGTGCCAGCTCCTACAGGGGCTCCACTGAAGCTTTCTTT
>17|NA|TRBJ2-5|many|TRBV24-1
CATSDPGDTVTEETQYF
TGTGCCACCAGTGATCCTGGGGACACAGTTACCGAAGAGACCCAGTACTTC
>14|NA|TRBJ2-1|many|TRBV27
CATKRDLAYNEQFF
TGTGCCACCAAAAGGGACTTAGCCTACAATGAGCAGTTCTTC
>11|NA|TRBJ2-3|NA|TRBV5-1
CASSEEDTQYF
TGCGCCAGCAGCGAGGAGGATACGCAGTATTTT
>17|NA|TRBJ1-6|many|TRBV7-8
CASSLADLGNYNSPLHF
TGTGCCAGCAGCTTAGCGGATCTGGGCAACTATAATTCACCCCTCCACTTT
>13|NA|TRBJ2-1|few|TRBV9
CASSPQGLWEQFF
TGTGCCAGCAGCCCTCAGGGGTTGTGGGAGCAGTTCTTC
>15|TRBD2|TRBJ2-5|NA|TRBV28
CASTSSGAAEETQYF
TGTGCCAGCACCTCGAGCGGGGCAGCCGAAGAGACCCAGTACTTC
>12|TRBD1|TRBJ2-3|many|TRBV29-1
CSAPGQGDTQYF
TGCAGCGCCCCCGGACAGGGGGATACGCAGTATTTT
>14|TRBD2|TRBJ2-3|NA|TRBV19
CATALNGRGDTQYF
TGTGCCACTGCCCTCAATGGGAGGGGAGATACGCAGTATTTT
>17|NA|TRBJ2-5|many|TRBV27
CASSSNRAASSGETQYF
TGTGCCAGCAGTTCTAACCGAGCGGCCAGCTCAGGGGAGACCCAGTACTTC
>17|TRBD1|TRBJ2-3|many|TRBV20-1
CSARDFGRQGFADTQYF
TGCAGTGCTAGAGATTTTGGTAGACAGGGGTTCGCAGATACGCAGTATTTT
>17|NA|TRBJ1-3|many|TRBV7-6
CASSESPFQSSGNTIYF
TGTGCCAGCAGCGAAAGTCCTTTTCAGAGCTCTGGAAACACCATATATTTT
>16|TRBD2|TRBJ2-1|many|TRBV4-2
CASSQDASGRANEQFF
TGTGCCAGCAGCCAAGATGCTAGCGGGAGGGCCAATGAGCAGTTCTTC